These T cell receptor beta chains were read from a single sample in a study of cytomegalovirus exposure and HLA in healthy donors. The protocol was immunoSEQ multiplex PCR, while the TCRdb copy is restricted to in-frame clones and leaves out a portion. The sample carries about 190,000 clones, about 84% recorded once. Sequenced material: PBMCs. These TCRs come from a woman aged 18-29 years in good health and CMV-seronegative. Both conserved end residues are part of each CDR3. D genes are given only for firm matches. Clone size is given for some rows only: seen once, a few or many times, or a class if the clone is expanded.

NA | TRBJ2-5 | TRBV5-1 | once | CASSPRDSGQETQYF | TGCGCCAGCAGCCCCCGAGATAGCGGCCAAGAGACCCAGTACTTC
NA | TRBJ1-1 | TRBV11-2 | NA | CASSFRQTKDTEAFF | TGTGCCAGCAGCTTTCGACAGACGAAAGACACTGAAGCTTTCTTT
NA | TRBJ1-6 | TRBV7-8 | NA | CASSFSVIPLHF | TGTGCCAGCAGCTTTTCGGTGATACCCCTCCACTTT
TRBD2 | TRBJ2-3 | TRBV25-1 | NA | CASSEGRTSVSTDTQYF | TGTGCCAGCAGTGAGGGTAGGACTAGCGTTAGCACAGATACGCAGTATTTT
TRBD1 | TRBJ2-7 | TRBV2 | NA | CASRVDRGGSSSYFF | TGTGCCAGCAGAGTCGACAGGGGGGGTTCCTCGAGCTATTTCTTC
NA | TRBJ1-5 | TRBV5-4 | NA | CASSLAGGINQPQHF | TGTGCCAGCAGCTTGGCCGGGGGGATAAATCAGCCCCAGCATTTT
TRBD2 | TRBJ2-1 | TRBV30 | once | CAWSPMGSGRLNEQFF | TGTGCCTGGAGTCCCATGGGTAGCGGGAGACTCAATGAGCAGTTCTTC
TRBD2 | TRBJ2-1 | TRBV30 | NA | CAWSRTSGMGPNEQFF | TGTGCCTGGAGCCGGACTAGCGGGATGGGACCCAATGAGCAGTTCTTC
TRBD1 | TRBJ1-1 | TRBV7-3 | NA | CASSFDRGMNTEAFF | TGTGCCAGCAGCTTCGACAGGGGGATGAACACTGAAGCTTTCTTT
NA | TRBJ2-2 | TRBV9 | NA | CASSVELVNGELFF | TGTGCCAGCAGCGTAGAATTAGTCAACGGGGAGCTGTTTTTT
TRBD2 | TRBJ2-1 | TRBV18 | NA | CASSPEGGIYNEQFF | TGTGCCAGCTCACCAGAGGGAGGGATCTACAATGAGCAGTTCTTC
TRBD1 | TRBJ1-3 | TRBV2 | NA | CASRPTGGFSGNTIYF | TGTGCCAGCAGACCGACAGGGGGCTTCTCTGGAAACACCATATATTTT
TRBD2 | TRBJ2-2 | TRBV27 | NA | CASQGLAGGRGTGELFF | TGTGCCAGTCAAGGACTAGCGGGGGGGCGGGGCACCGGGGAGCTGTTTTTT
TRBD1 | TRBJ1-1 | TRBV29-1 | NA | CSGNPGQKNTEAFF | TGCAGTGGTAATCCGGGACAGAAGAACACTGAAGCTTTCTTT
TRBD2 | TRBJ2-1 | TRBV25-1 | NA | CASSEFRAGDYNEQFF | TGTGCCAGCAGTGAATTTCGTGCGGGAGACTACAATGAGCAGTTCTTC
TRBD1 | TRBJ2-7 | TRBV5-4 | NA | CASSIAGQGNYEQYF | TGTGCCAGCAGCATAGCGGGACAGGGGAACTACGAGCAGTACTTC
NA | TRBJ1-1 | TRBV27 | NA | CASSGSWSEAFF | TGTGCCAGCAGTGGTTCCTGGAGTGAAGCTTTCTTT
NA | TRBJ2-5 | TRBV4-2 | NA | CASSLTLTGQETQYF | TGTGCCAGCAGCCTAACTCTGACAGGCCAAGAGACCCAGTACTTC
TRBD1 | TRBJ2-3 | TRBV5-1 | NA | CASSIQGPTDTQYF | TGCGCCAGCAGCATACAGGGGCCCACAGATACGCAGTATTTT
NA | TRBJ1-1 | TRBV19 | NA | CASSIRLNTEAFF | TGTGCCAGTAGTATTCGGTTGAACACTGAAGCTTTCTTT
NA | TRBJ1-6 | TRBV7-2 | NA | CASSLLRGYGTSPLHF | TGTGCCAGCAGCCTCTTACGGGGTTACGGTACCTCACCCCTCCACTTT
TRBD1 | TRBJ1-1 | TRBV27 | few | CASRQTAGTVNTEAFF | TGTGCCAGCAGACAAACCGCCGGGACAGTGAACACTGAAGCTTTCTTT
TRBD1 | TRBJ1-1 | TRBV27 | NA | CASSLYIQGATAEAFF | TGTGCCAGCAGTTTATACATTCAGGGGGCGACTGCTGAAGCTTTCTTT
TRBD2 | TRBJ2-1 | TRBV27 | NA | CASSWGTSGGYNEQFF | TGTGCCAGCAGTTGGGGGACTAGCGGGGGATACAATGAGCAGTTCTTC
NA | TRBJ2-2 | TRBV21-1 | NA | CASSKEGDRGQPKDPSNTGELFF | TGTGCCAGCAGCAAAGAAGGGGACAGGGGGCAACCCAAAGATCCCTCGAACACCGGGGAGCTGTTTTTT
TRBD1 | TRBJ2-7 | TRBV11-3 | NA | CASSPRTGDSWTEQYF | TGTGCCAGCAGCCCACGGACCGGGGACAGTTGGACAGAGCAGTACTTC
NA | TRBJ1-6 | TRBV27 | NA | CASSSNWGGTPLHF | TGTGCCAGCAGCTCTAACTGGGGAGGGACACCCCTCCACTTT
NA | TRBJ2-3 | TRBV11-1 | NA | CASSYDQEGYTQYF | TGTGCCAGCAGCTACGACCAGGAGGGGTATACGCAGTATTTT
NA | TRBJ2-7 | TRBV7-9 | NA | CASSSNRAGGRTYEQYF | TGTGCCAGCAGCTCTAATCGAGCGGGCGGGCGTACCTACGAGCAGTACTTC
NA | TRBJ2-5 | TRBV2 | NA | CASSLPGAQETQYF | TGTGCCAGCAGTTTGCCGGGTGCCCAAGAGACCCAGTACTTC
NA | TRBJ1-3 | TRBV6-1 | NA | CASGQGGNTIYF | TGTGCGTCGGGACAAGGGGGAAACACCATATATTTT
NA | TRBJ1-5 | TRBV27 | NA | CASSRTQGFSNQPQHF | TGTGCCAGCAGCAGAACTCAGGGTTTTAGCAATCAGCCCCAGCATTTT
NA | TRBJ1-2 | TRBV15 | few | CATRAFSSGYGYTF | TGTGCCACCAGAGCGTTCTCCTCGGGGTATGGCTACACCTTC
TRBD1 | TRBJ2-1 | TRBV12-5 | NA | CASGLPGQSYNEQFF | TGTGCTAGTGGTTTGCCGGGACAGAGTTACAATGAGCAGTTCTTC
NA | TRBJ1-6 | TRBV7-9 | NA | CASSLDRVTPLHF | TGTGCCAGCAGCTTAGATCGGGTTACACCCCTCCACTTT
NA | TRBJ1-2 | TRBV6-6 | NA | CASSYSGGQTRYGYTF | TGTGCCAGCAGTTACTCGGGTGGACAGACACGATATGGCTACACCTTC
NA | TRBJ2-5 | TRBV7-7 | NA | CASTLGGQETQYF | TGTGCCAGCACCTTGGGGGGCCAAGAGACCCAGTACTTC
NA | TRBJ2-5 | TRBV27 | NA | CASTPRETQYF | TGTGCCAGCACCCCGCGGGAGACCCAGTACTTC
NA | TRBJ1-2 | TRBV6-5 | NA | CASSYGGGGYGYTF | TGTGCCAGCAGTTACGGGGGGGGTGGCTATGGCTACACCTTC
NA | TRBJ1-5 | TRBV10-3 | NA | CAISDGGQYQPQHF | TGTGCCATCAGTGACGGGGGTCAGTATCAGCCCCAGCATTTT
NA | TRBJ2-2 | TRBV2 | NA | CASSENRGNTGELFF | TGTGCCAGCAGTGAAAATAGGGGGAACACCGGGGAGCTGTTTTTT
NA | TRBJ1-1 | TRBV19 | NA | CAILGSPGTEAFF | TGTGCCATACTAGGAAGTCCGGGCACTGAAGCTTTCTTT
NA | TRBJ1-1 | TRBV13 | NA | CASTPRRGNTEAFF | TGTGCCAGCACCCCCCGACGGGGGAACACTGAAGCTTTCTTT
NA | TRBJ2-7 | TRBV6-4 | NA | CASSTEIDSYEQYF | TGTGCCAGCAGTACAGAAATAGACTCCTACGAGCAGTACTTC
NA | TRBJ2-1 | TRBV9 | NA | CASSVADEQFF | TGTGCCAGCAGCGTAGCGGATGAGCAGTTCTTC
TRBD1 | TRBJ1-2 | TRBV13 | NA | CASSPGAGQGYGYTF | TGTGCCAGCAGCCCGGGGGCGGGACAGGGGTATGGCTACACCTTC
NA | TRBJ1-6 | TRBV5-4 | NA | CASSPRGENSPLHF | TGTGCCAGCAGCCCCAGGGGCGAGAATTCACCCCTCCACTTT
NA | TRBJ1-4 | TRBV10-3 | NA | CAISEESGLNEKLFF | TGTGCCATCAGTGAGGAATCAGGGCTAAATGAAAAACTGTTTTTT
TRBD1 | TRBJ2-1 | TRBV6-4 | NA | CASSFRGLRDRGLGEQFF | TGTGCCAGCAGTTTCCGCGGATTAAGGGACAGGGGGCTTGGTGAGCAGTTCTTC
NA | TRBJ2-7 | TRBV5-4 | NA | CASSPGLVAGQGEQYF | TGTGCCAGCAGCCCTGGGTTAGTCGCAGGGCAAGGTGAGCAGTACTTC
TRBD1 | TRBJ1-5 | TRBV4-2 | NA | CASSAGTDYQPQHF | TGTGCCAGCAGCGCCGGGACAGACTATCAGCCCCAGCATTTT
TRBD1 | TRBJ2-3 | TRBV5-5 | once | CASSGGQGSSDTQYF | TGTGCCAGCAGCGGGGGACAGGGAAGTTCCGATACGCAGTATTTT
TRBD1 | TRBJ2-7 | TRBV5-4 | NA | CASSLEVSGQASYEQYF | TGTGCCAGCAGCTTGGAAGTTAGTGGACAGGCCTCCTACGAGCAGTACTTC
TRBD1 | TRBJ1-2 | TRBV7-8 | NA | CASSLRDRENYGYTF | TGTGCCAGCAGCTTAAGGGACAGGGAAAACTATGGCTACACCTTC
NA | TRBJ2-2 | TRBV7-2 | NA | CASSSQGGGPGELFF | TGTGCCAGCAGCTCACAGGGAGGGGGACCCGGGGAGCTGTTTTTT